Listed below are T cell receptor beta chains from one sample, sequenced in a study of cytomegalovirus exposure and HLA in healthy donors. Measured with immunoSEQ multiplex PCR; TCRdb has only the in-frame clones, and not every one. The top ten clones hold approximately 0.96% of a sample with some 310,000 clones, roughly 88% of them seen once. Sequencing was done on a sample of PBMCs. Receptors were obtained from a man under 40 in good health and CMV-seronegative. Each CDR3 is given with its conserved first and last residue. A D gene is named only where the DNA matches it firmly.

cdr3_aa: CAISDRGYTEAFF; j_call: TRBJ1-1; d_call: TRBD1; cdr3_length: 13; v_call: TRBV10-3
cdr3_aa: CASSESRGFPYEQYF; j_call: TRBJ2-7; d_call: .; cdr3_length: 15; v_call: TRBV10-1
cdr3_aa: CASSLKISADTQYF; j_call: TRBJ2-3; d_call: .; cdr3_length: 14; v_call: TRBV7-6
cdr3_aa: CASSTLLAGEQFF; j_call: TRBJ2-1; d_call: TRBD2; cdr3_length: 13; v_call: TRBV19
cdr3_aa: CAWSKDSTYEQYF; j_call: TRBJ2-7; d_call: .; cdr3_length: 13; v_call: TRBV30
cdr3_aa: CASSLTGTYEQYF; j_call: TRBJ2-7; d_call: .; cdr3_length: 13; v_call: TRBV11-3
cdr3_aa: CASSARQVGPETQYF; j_call: TRBJ2-5; d_call: .; cdr3_length: 15; v_call: TRBV25-1
cdr3_aa: CASRTIGGDPSDTF; j_call: TRBJ1-2; d_call: TRBD1; cdr3_length: 14; v_call: TRBV5-4
cdr3_aa: CSARDPRILVF; j_call: TRBJ2-1; d_call: .; cdr3_length: 11; v_call: TRBV20-1
cdr3_aa: CASSYAGMNTEAFF; j_call: TRBJ1-1; d_call: .; cdr3_length: 14; v_call: TRBV4-3
cdr3_aa: CASSPMSLQQDYGYTF; j_call: TRBJ1-2; d_call: .; cdr3_length: 16; v_call: TRBV5-1
cdr3_aa: CASSLAGARTDYGYTF; j_call: TRBJ1-2; d_call: .; cdr3_length: 16; v_call: TRBV5-4
cdr3_aa: CATSRDAGRGASPLHF; j_call: TRBJ1-6; d_call: TRBD1; cdr3_length: 16; v_call: TRBV15
cdr3_aa: CASSPVGGPYEQYF; j_call: TRBJ2-7; d_call: .; cdr3_length: 14; v_call: TRBV7-2
cdr3_aa: CASGGIGTEAFF; j_call: TRBJ1-1; d_call: .; cdr3_length: 12; v_call: TRBV2
cdr3_aa: CAISRYPGLSYNEQFF; j_call: TRBJ2-1; d_call: TRBD2; cdr3_length: 16; v_call: TRBV10-3
cdr3_aa: CASSSPRWGRTDTQYF; j_call: TRBJ2-3; d_call: .; cdr3_length: 16; v_call: TRBV7-8
cdr3_aa: CASSELQGLRAKNIQYF; j_call: TRBJ2-4; d_call: .; cdr3_length: 17; v_call: TRBV6-1
cdr3_aa: CASRQGYDQPQHF; j_call: TRBJ1-5; d_call: .; cdr3_length: 13; v_call: TRBV6-5
cdr3_aa: CASSYEARGNTEAFF; j_call: TRBJ1-1; d_call: .; cdr3_length: 15; v_call: TRBV6-6
cdr3_aa: CASSEIEGGNQPQHF; j_call: TRBJ1-5; d_call: .; cdr3_length: 15; v_call: TRBV2
cdr3_aa: CASSTRTGETYEQYF; j_call: TRBJ2-7; d_call: TRBD1; cdr3_length: 15; v_call: TRBV5-4
cdr3_aa: CASSRGTGNTGELFF; j_call: TRBJ2-2; d_call: TRBD1; cdr3_length: 15; v_call: TRBV7-2
cdr3_aa: CASSEPGQGTNYGYTF; j_call: TRBJ1-2; d_call: TRBD1; cdr3_length: 16; v_call: TRBV5-6
cdr3_aa: CASSLDPENTEAFF; j_call: TRBJ1-1; d_call: .; cdr3_length: 14; v_call: TRBV6-4
cdr3_aa: CASSLRAAASSTDTQYF; j_call: TRBJ2-3; d_call: .; cdr3_length: 17; v_call: TRBV27
cdr3_aa: CASSQDHGTGMVNEQFF; j_call: TRBJ2-1; d_call: TRBD1; cdr3_length: 17; v_call: TRBV4-1
cdr3_aa: CASSPRQGASGELFF; j_call: TRBJ2-2; d_call: TRBD1; cdr3_length: 15; v_call: TRBV5-1
cdr3_aa: CASSVAGDPNYGYTF; j_call: TRBJ1-2; d_call: .; cdr3_length: 15; v_call: TRBV9
cdr3_aa: CASSPYTSGGNNEQFF; j_call: TRBJ2-1; d_call: TRBD2; cdr3_length: 16; v_call: TRBV5-1
cdr3_aa: CASSLDGRMNTEAFF; j_call: TRBJ1-1; d_call: .; cdr3_length: 15; v_call: TRBV5-1
cdr3_aa: CASSPVAGGDTQYF; j_call: TRBJ2-3; d_call: TRBD2; cdr3_length: 14; v_call: TRBV7-8
cdr3_aa: CASSLDTGGARNEQFF; j_call: TRBJ2-1; d_call: TRBD2; cdr3_length: 16; v_call: TRBV7-8
cdr3_aa: CASSSPLTSDGITDTQYF; j_call: TRBJ2-3; d_call: TRBD2; cdr3_length: 18; v_call: TRBV5-8
cdr3_aa: CASSPRQGLNSPLHF; j_call: TRBJ1-6; d_call: TRBD1; cdr3_length: 15; v_call: TRBV7-2
cdr3_aa: CASSFPAGNTEAFF; j_call: TRBJ1-1; d_call: .; cdr3_length: 14; v_call: TRBV5-6